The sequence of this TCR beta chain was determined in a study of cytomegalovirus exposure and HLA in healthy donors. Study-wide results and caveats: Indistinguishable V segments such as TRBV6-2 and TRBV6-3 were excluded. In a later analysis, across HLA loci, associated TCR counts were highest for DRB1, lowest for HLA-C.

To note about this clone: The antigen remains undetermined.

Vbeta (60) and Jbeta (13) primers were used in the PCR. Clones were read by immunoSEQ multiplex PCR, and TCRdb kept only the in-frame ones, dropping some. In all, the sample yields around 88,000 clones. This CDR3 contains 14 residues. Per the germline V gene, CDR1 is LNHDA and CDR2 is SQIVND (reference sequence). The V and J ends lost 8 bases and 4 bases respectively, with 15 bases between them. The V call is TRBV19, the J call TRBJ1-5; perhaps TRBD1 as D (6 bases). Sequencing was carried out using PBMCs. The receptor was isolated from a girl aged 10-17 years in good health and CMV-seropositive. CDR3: CASQQGSGNQPQHF. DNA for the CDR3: TGTGCCAGTCAACAGGGCTCCGGGAATCAGCCCCAGCATTTT.